These 18 T cell receptor beta chains were sequenced from one sample in a study of cytomegalovirus exposure and HLA in healthy donors. 13 Jbeta primers and 60 Vbeta primers were used for the PCR. Measured with immunoSEQ multiplex PCR; TCRdb has only the in-frame clones, and not every one. The table includes about 160,000 clones, approximately 81% detected once. The sample consisted of PBMCs. The receptors come from a man aged 18 to 29 in good health and CMV-seronegative.

This rearrangement joins TRBV6-5 to TRBJ2-7; 9 bases are a match to TRBD2. V was pared by 6 bases and J by 6 bases, with 9 bases of the junction left unmatched. The germline V gene encodes CDR1 MNHEY and CDR2 SVGAGI. This CDR3 contains 14 residues. The CDR3 protein is CASRPPGLAFEQYF. DNA for the CDR3: TGTGCCAGCAGACCCCCGGGACTAGCATTCGAGCAGTACTTC.

The rearrangement uses TRBV7-8 and TRBJ2-7; tentative D call: TRBD2 (5 bases). The CDR3 has 16 amino acids. V was cut by 5 bases and J by 2 bases, with 19 bases left in between. Germline CDR1 SGHVS, CDR2 FQNEAQ. CDR3 region: CASSALGGGPTYEQYF. DNA for the CDR3: TGTGCCAGCAGCGCTCTGGGTGGCGGGCCCACCTACGAGCAGTACTTC.

This sequence joins TRBV4-1 and TRBJ2-1, with 7 bases that match TRBD2. This CDR3 comprises 15 residues. Germline values: CDR1 MGHRA, CDR2 YSYEKL. V trimming: 3 bases; J trimming: 8 bases; junction bases outside the gene matches: 10. CDR3 region: CASSHLGRVGDEQFF. CDR3 coding DNA: TGCGCCAGCAGCCATCTTGGGAGGGTAGGGGATGAGCAGTTCTTC.

The chain links TRBV9 to TRBJ2-2, with 9 bases identical to TRBD1. The V segment lost 3 bases and the J segment 4 bases; nucleotides outside the gene matches: 10. CDR3 length: 17 residues. Germline values: CDR1 SGDLS, CDR2 YYNGEE. The CDR3 sequence: CASSDLLGQGPTGELFF. As DNA, the CDR3 is TGTGCCAGCAGCGATCTTTTGGGACAGGGCCCCACCGGGGAGCTGTTTTTT.

J is TRBJ2-1 and V is TRBV9; D perhaps matches TRBD1 (6 bases). The V gene's germline CDR1 is SGDLS and CDR2 YYNGEE. Trimming took off 3 bases at V and 3 bases at J, with 13 bases between the two ends. This CDR3 spans 15 amino acids. In nucleotides, the CDR3 is TGTGCCAGCAGCGGCAACTGGGACAACTACAATGAGCAGTTCTTC. It translates to CASSGNWDNYNEQFF.

The genes are TRBV5-6 and TRBJ2-3, with D possibly being TRBD1 (5 bases). From germline, CDR1 is SGHDT and CDR2 YYEEEE. Trimming stripped 1 base from V and 8 bases from J, with 17 bases between. The length of the CDR3 is 15 residues. CDR3 DNA: TGTGCCAGCAGCTTGCAGGGCCCCAGTCCGGGTACGCAGTATTTT. It translates to CASSLQGPSPGTQYF. Full variable domain (outside the CDR3, taken from reference TRBV5-6 and TRBJ2-3): DAGVTQSPTHLIKTRGQQVTLRCSPKSGHDTVSWYQQALGQGPQFIFQYYEEEERQRGNFPDRFSGHQFPNYSSELNVNALLLGDSALYLCASSLQGPSPGTQYFGPGTRLTVL.

V usage is TRBV6-1 and J usage is TRBJ1-1, with 9 bases matching TRBD1. CDR1 and CDR2 from the germline V gene are MNHNS and SASEGT. The ends lost 4 bases at V and 0 bases at J; junction bases unmatched: 6. The CDR3 loop spans 16 amino acids. The CDR3 here is CASSVGTGTMNTEAFF. The CDR3 DNA reads TGTGCCAGCAGTGTTGGGACAGGGACTATGAACACTGAAGCTTTCTTT.

The rearrangement uses TRBV5-1 and TRBJ2-6; D not resolved. With 0 bases removed from V and 0 bases from J, the gap between germline ends came to 7 bases. The germline gives CDR1 SGHRS, CDR2 YFSETQ. CDR3 size: 16 residues. In nucleotides, the CDR3 is TGCGCCAGCAGCTTGGAACAACCCTCTGGGGCCAACGTCCTGACTTTC. Residues: CASSLEQPSGANVLTF.

The chain has TRBV20-1 and TRBJ2-5; no firm D call. Germline V gene sequence: CDR1 DFQATT, CDR2 SNEGSKA (reference sequence). This CDR3 comprises 11 residues. Trimming removed 1 base at V and 5 bases at J, with 5 bases between. CDR3 DNA sequence: TGCAGTGCTAGAGTCGGGGAGACCCAGTACTTC. It yields the protein CSARVGETQYF.

This clone was observed once. The J gene is TRBJ1-1, the V gene TRBV9; perhaps TRBD1 as D (6 bases). V was trimmed by 0 bases and J by 0 bases, leaving 9 bases between them. The germline CDR1 and CDR2 sequences are SGDLS and YYNGEE. The CDR3 is 15 residues long. The CDR3 nucleotides are TGTGCCAGCAGCGTAGAGGCAGGGGTGAACACTGAAGCTTTCTTT. Protein sequence: CASSVEAGVNTEAFF.

The V and J genes are TRBV30 and TRBJ2-1; 12 bases map to TRBD2. The CDR3 is 13 residues long. V lost 4 bases, J lost 6 bases, and 1 base stayed unmatched. Germline assignment: CDR1 GTSNPN and CDR2 SVGIG (reference sequence). CDR3 nucleotide sequence: TGTGCCTGGACTAGCGGGGGGGCCAATGAGCAGTTCTTC. It translates to CAWTSGGANEQFF.

The chain links TRBV7-3 to TRBJ2-1; weak D call: TRBD2 (6 bases). The CDR3 runs 14 residues. Trimming took off 5 bases at V and 6 bases at J, with 14 bases between the two ends. The germline CDR1 and CDR2 sequences are SGHTA and FQGTGA. DNA of the CDR3: TGTGCCAGCAGCACAGCCGGGACTCTCAATGAGCAGTTCTTC. Its protein product is CASSTAGTLNEQFF.

The genes are TRBV27 and TRBJ1-5; no reliable D call. Germline lookup yields CDR1 MNHEY and CDR2 SMNVEV (reference sequence). Trimming cost V 0 bases and J 0 bases, with 6 bases left between them. This CDR3 spans 15 amino acids. The CDR3 region is CASSLSTVSNQPQHF. In DNA, the CDR3 is TGTGCCAGCAGTTTATCCACAGTTAGCAATCAGCCCCAGCATTTT.

This rearrangement joins TRBV28 to TRBJ2-1, with 10 bases lining up with TRBD1. This CDR3 has 16 residues. Germline V gene data show CDR1 as MDHEN and CDR2 as SYDVKM. V dropped 5 bases and J dropped 8; count of bases not matched to a gene: 12. Here the CDR3 reads CASSNPGTGVGYEQFF. The DNA of the CDR3 is TGTGCCAGCAGTAACCCAGGGACAGGGGTGGGCTATGAGCAGTTCTTC.

The rearrangement links TRBV29-1 to TRBJ2-6; D gene unclear. The CDR3 has 16 residues. Per germline, CDR1 SQVTM and CDR2 ANQGSEA. V lost 5 bases and J lost 0, with 14 bases in between. The CDR3: CSVPRDSSSGANVLTF. In DNA form, the CDR3 reads TGCAGCGTTCCCCGCGATTCTAGCTCTGGGGCCAACGTCCTGACTTTC.

The rearrangement links TRBV6-5 to TRBJ1-3, with 7 nucleotides matching TRBD1. This CDR3 region has 15 residues. Looked up from germline, CDR1 is MNHEY and CDR2 is SVGAGI. The V segment lost 5 bases and the J segment 1 base; nucleotides outside the gene matches: 5. CDR3 in amino acids: CASSVTGRSGNTIYF. DNA for the CDR3: TGTGCCAGCAGTGTGACAGGGAGGTCTGGAAACACCATATATTTT.

The V gene is TRBV9, the J gene TRBJ2-5, with D possibly TRBD2 on 6 matching bases. CDR3 length: 14 amino acids. V shed 0 bases and J shed 12 bases, with 18 bases lying between them. The germline CDR1 and CDR2 sequences are SGDLS and YYNGEE. CDR3 loop: CASSVGGSEGHKYF. The CDR3 nucleotides read TGTGCCAGCAGCGTAGGGGGTTCGGAGGGGCATAAGTACTTC.

V gene TRBV6-1 combines with J gene TRBJ2-2; 7 positions agree with TRBD1. The CDR3 is made up of 15 amino acids. The germline V gene has CDR1 MNHNS and CDR2 SASEGT. V was pared by 6 bases and J by 0 bases, with 4 bases of the junction left unmatched. The CDR3 DNA reads as TGTGCCAGCAGAAGAGACAGGGCGAACACCGGGGAGCTGTTTTTT. This encodes CASRRDRANTGELFF.